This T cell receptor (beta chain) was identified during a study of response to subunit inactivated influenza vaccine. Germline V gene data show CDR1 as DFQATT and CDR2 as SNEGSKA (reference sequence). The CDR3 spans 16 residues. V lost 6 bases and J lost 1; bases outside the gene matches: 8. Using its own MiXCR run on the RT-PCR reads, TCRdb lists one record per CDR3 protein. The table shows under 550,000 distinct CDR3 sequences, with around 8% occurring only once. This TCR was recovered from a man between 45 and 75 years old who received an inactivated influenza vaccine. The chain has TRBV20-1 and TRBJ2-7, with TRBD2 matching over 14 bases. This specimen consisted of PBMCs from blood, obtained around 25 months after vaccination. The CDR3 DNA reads TGCAGTGCGACAGGGACTAGCGGGGGTTTATCCTACGAGCAGTACTTC. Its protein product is CSATGTSGGLSYEQYF.